Presented here are 10 T cell receptor beta chains from one specimen sequenced in a study of identical twins (dated by TCRdb to the mid-2010s). Library creation used 5' RACE. The sequencing machine was an Illumina HiSeq 2000. The public reads were run again by TCRdb, first through fastp at Q25 and then through MiXCR, and only productive beta chains were kept. Each entry is one CDR3 protein sequence, shown with its most common DNA and genes. The sample table shows 450,000 to 650,000 distinct CDR3 sequences, and around 9.6% are seen once. The ten largest clones take up roughly 3% of the sample. The data also belong to a second study, concerning yellow fever vaccine responses in identical twins.

The sequenced sample was PBMCs. The receptors stem from a woman under 30 in good health.

This clonotype has only a few counts. The rearrangement links TRBV19 to TRBJ2-5, with D tentatively TRBD1 or TRBD2 (5 bases each). In germline, CDR1 is LNHDA, CDR2 SQIVND (reference sequence). V lost 5 bases and J lost 4, with 11 bases in between. This CDR3 contains 13 residues. The CDR3 region is CASSHGGTETQYF. The CDR3 nucleotides are TGTGCCAGTAGTCATGGTGGGACAGAGACCCAGTACTTC.

The chain recombines TRBV5-8 with TRBJ2-5; D is perhaps TRBD1 (6 bases). V was clipped by 5 bases and J by 4 bases, with 18 bases between them. Germline loops: CDR1 SGHTS, CDR2 YDEGEE. This CDR3 region has 15 residues. CDR3 coding DNA: TGTGCCAGCAGGTCTCCGAACAGGGTTCCAGAGACCCAGTACTTC. Encoded protein: CASRSPNRVPETQYF.

This clonotype has more than one count but fewer than ten. The chain recombines TRBV6-5 with TRBJ2-1; D is perhaps TRBD2 (5 bases). The CDR3 runs to 13 residues. The ends were cut back, 2 bases at V and 10 bases at J, with 12 bases in the middle. The germline CDR1 and CDR2 sequences are MNHEY and SVGAGI. Here the CDR3 DNA reads TGTGCCAGCAGTTACATCACAACTAGAGAGCAGTTCTTC. This translates into CASSYITTREQFF.

V and J are TRBV7-2 and TRBJ2-3; TRBD1 might be the D (5 bases). Germline V lookup: CDR1 SGHTA, CDR2 FQGNSA. V dropped 5 bases and J dropped 0 bases, with 15 bases sitting between them. This CDR3 contains 16 residues. CDR3 region: CASSGRQMASTDTQYF. The CDR3 DNA follows: TGTGCCAGCAGCGGAAGACAGATGGCTAGCACAGATACGCAGTATTTT.

This clonotype showed up just a few times. The chain carries TRBV5-1 and TRBJ2-1, with D tentatively TRBD2 (5 bases). The length of the CDR3 is 16 residues. The V end was cut by 0 bases, the J end by 7 bases, with 17 bases between. CDR1 is SGHRS, CDR2 YFSETQ, per germline. CDR3 amino acids: CASSLGGSGIWNEQFF. CDR3 sequence (DNA): TGCGCCAGCAGCTTGGGAGGGTCCGGGATATGGAATGAGCAGTTCTTC.

A few counts support this clonotype. This rearrangement joins TRBV9 to TRBJ2-7; 8 bases are shared with TRBD1. Unmatched junction bases numbered 5, after V lost 2 bases and J lost 4 bases. Per germline, CDR1 SGDLS and CDR2 YYNGEE. The CDR3 length is 14 residues. The CDR3: CASSVGRGQYEQYF. The CDR3 DNA reads TGTGCCAGCAGCGTTGGCAGGGGGCAATACGAGCAGTACTTC. Drawing the rest from reference TRBV9 and TRBJ2-7, the complete variable domain is DSGVTQTPKHLITATGQRVTLRCSPRSGDLSVYWYQQSLDQGLQFLIQYYNGEERAKGNILERFSAQQFPDLHSELNLSSLELGDSALYFCASSVGRGQYEQYFGPGTRLTVT.

This clonotype was detected only a few times. The gene calls are TRBV5-1 and TRBJ2-2; D unclear. CDR1 and CDR2 (germline): SGHRS, YFSETQ. Trimming took 4 bases from V and 4 from J, leaving 8 bases between them. The CDR3 sequence is 13 residues long. The CDR3 spells CASSISATGELFF. The CDR3 DNA reads TGCGCCAGCAGCATCTCAGCCACCGGGGAGCTGTTTTTT.

This clonotype appeared many times. The chain carries TRBV12-3 or TRBV12-4 and TRBJ2-3; no reliable D call. Trimming left V 5 bases short and J 0 bases short, with 9 bases between. This CDR3 has 14 residues. CDR3 region: CASSPQDSTDTQYF. The CDR3 DNA is TGTGCCAGCAGTCCCCAGGACAGCACAGATACGCAGTATTTT.

This rearrangement joins TRBV29-1 to TRBJ2-1; D gene ambiguous. This CDR3 is built from 13 residues. Germline V gene lookup returns CDR1 SQVTM and CDR2 ANQGSEA. V was clipped by 6 bases and J by 5 bases, with 14 bases between them. The CDR3 region has the DNA TGCAGCGTCGTGCCCCTGGGGAACAATGAGCAGTTCTTC. Translating it yields CSVVPLGNNEQFF.

This clonotype was seen more than once but under ten times. The chain uses TRBV7-9 and TRBJ2-5; 10 bases agree with TRBD1. From germline, CDR1 is SEHNR and CDR2 FQNEAQ (reference sequence). Trimming at V came to 8 bases and at J to 4 bases, leaving 7 bases not matched to a gene. The CDR3 has 14 residues. CDR3 coding DNA: TGTGCCAGCGGTCACCGGGACAGGGGAGAGACCCAGTACTTC. Translation gives CASGHRDRGETQYF.